This T cell receptor (beta chain) came from a study of shared clonotypes between healthy human individuals. Overall study results and limits: Larger estimated richness was generally seen in naive subsets than in memory subsets.

Sequencing was performed with immunoSEQ multiplex PCR; in TCRdb, only in-frame clones are kept and a portion is missing. The data contain about 380,000 clones, just over 95% of them singletons. The CDR3 covers 12 residues. Points on this clone: The antigen remains unidentified.

The genes are TRBV21-1 and TRBJ2-3; the table's D call TRBD2 went unverified against the DNA. TRBV21-1 is a documented pseudogene. The source material was memory CD8+ T cells sorted from blood. Sample subset: CD45RO+ cells pooled with CCR7-negative TemRA cells. The receptor was derived from a man under 40 in good health. The DNA of the CDR3 is TGTGCCGCCTTAGCGGGAGAAGATACGCAGTATTTT. This sequence encodes CAALAGEDTQYF.